The 10 T cell receptor beta chains given below trace back to one sample, sequenced in a study of Ad26.COV2.S vaccination and SARS-CoV-2 variants. Sequencing used immunoSEQ multiplex PCR; TCRdb keeps in-frame clones, though not all of them. The data hold over 450,000 clones, with 80% to 90% observed a single time. The treatment was: roughly 19 received Ad26.COV2.S at low or high dose, single or two shots; five or six received placebo; per-sample allocation not given. At day 63 after the first vaccine or placebo injection, samples were drawn. The input for sequencing was peripheral blood, taken in a trial of Ad26.COV2.S vaccine versus placebo. The receptors were sampled from a person aged 18-60 years who received the Ad26.COV2.S COVID-19 vaccine or a placebo.

The CDR3 region is CASSIYLAGSSYNSPLHF. The DNA of the CDR3 is TGTGCCAGTAGTATTTATTTGGCGGGGAGCTCCTATAATTCACCCCTCCACTTT. The chain recombines TRBV19 with TRBJ1-6; D is unresolved. In germline, CDR1 is LNHDA, CDR2 SQIVND (reference sequence). Trimming left V 3 bases short and J 0 bases short, with 15 bases between. The CDR3 contains 18 residues.

The rearrangement joins TRBV6-5 to TRBJ1-5; the D is unclear. V was shortened by 6 bases and J by 2 bases, with 11 bases between the two germline ends. Germline loops: CDR1 MNHEY, CDR2 SVGAGI. The CDR3 totals 14 residues. CDR3 nucleotides: TGTGCCAGCAGGGTACAGCGTGGCAATCAGCCCCAGCATTTT. This translates into CASRVQRGNQPQHF.

In the case of this clone: The sample contains more than one DNA sequence encoding this CDR3. V gene TRBV30 combines with J gene TRBJ1-2; D uncertain. Between the trimmed V and J ends, which lost 0 bases and 8 bases, there was a span of 7 bases. In germline, CDR1 is GTSNPN, CDR2 SVGIG (reference sequence). This CDR3 is built from 11 residues. In nucleotides, the CDR3 is TGTGCCTGGAGTGTAGGTGGGGGCTACACCTTC. Protein product: CAWSVGGGYTF.

The CDR3 coding sequence is TGTGCCAGCAGGTCGACTAGCGGGAGCTCGGCGAACACCGGGGAGCTGTTTTTT. It translates to CASRSTSGSSANTGELFF. This sequence joins TRBV7-9 and TRBJ2-2; 12 bases line up with TRBD2. Unmatched junction bases numbered 8, after V lost 6 bases and J lost 0 bases. Germline V gives CDR1 SEHNR, CDR2 FQNEAQ (reference sequence). CDR3 length: 18 amino acids.

This clone has a count of ten or more. The chain has TRBV6-1 and TRBJ2-3, with a weak D call TRBD1 (7 bases). The CDR3 extends over 17 amino acids. Trimming cost V 3 bases and J 2 bases, with 18 bases left between them. Germline loops: CDR1 MNHNS, CDR2 SASEGT. CDR3: CASSDLNRGLSTDTQYF. CDR3 sequence (DNA): TGTGCCAGCAGTGACTTAAACAGGGGACTCTCCACAGATACGCAGTATTTT.

J is TRBJ1-5 and V is TRBV7-6; no clear D. Trimming removed 1 base from V and 4 bases from J, with 11 bases in between. Germline loops: CDR1 SGHVS, CDR2 FNYEAQ. The CDR3 contains 15 residues. This CDR3 reads CASSLGPGENQPQHF. The CDR3 bases are TGTGCCAGCAGCTTAGGCCCTGGGGAGAATCAGCCCCAGCATTTT.

The chain employs TRBV5-1 and TRBJ1-1, with TRBD1 matching over 9 bases. The CDR3 consists of 15 residues. Germline trimming cut 4 bases from V and 5 bases from J; bases unmatched to any gene: 9. The germline V gene encodes CDR1 SGHRS and CDR2 YFSETQ. The CDR3 here is CASSHTGGPTTEAFF. CDR3 DNA: TGCGCCAGCAGCCATACAGGGGGCCCGACGACTGAAGCTTTCTTT.

In DNA form, the CDR3 reads TGTGCCAGCTCATTCCGGGACTCCCAAGAGACCCAGTACTTC. Amino acid sequence: CASSFRDSQETQYF. This chain uses TRBV18 with TRBJ2-5; D perhaps matches TRBD2 (6 bases). This CDR3 has 14 residues. Trimming left V 5 bases short and J 1 base short, with 11 bases between. Germline values: CDR1 KGHSH, CDR2 LQKENI. The variable domain in full, completed from reference TRBV18 and TRBJ2-5, reads NAGVMQNPRHLVRRRGQEARLRCSPMKGHSHVYWYRQLPEEGLKFMVYLQKENIIDESGMPKERFSAEFPKEGPSILRIQQVVRGDSAAYFCASSFRDSQETQYFGPGTRLLVL.

V is TRBV6-5 and J is TRBJ2-1; 11 bases align to TRBD1. Germline-derived CDR1 and CDR2 are MNHEY and SVGAGI. This CDR3 is 16 amino acids long. J was trimmed by 9 bases and V by 2 bases; bases with no gene match: 9. The CDR3 region is CASSYRRTGGMGEQFF. The CDR3 nucleotides are TGTGCCAGCAGTTACCGACGGACAGGGGGCATGGGTGAGCAGTTCTTC.

The V and J genes are TRBV6-5 and TRBJ2-7, with D perhaps matching TRBD1 (5 bases). Germline-derived CDR1 and CDR2 are MNHEY and SVGAGI. Trimming removed 6 bases at V and 2 bases at J, with 14 bases between. The CDR3 runs to 14 residues. This chain's CDR3 is CASRGHGEPYEQYF. For the CDR3, the DNA is TGTGCCAGCAGAGGACACGGCGAGCCCTACGAGCAGTACTTC.